This T cell receptor beta chain originates from a study of T-cell reconstitution after alpha-beta-depleted transplantation in children. Unique molecular identifiers were used to barcode this TCRbeta library. TCRdb redid the calling of the PCR reads with MiXCR, one entry per CDR3 protein. The sample yields about 460,000 distinct CDR3 sequences, under 12% seen once. Findings of the study overall: Most T-cell counts and diversity one year after the transplant came from T cells that were newly produced. Roughly two months post-transplant, alpha-beta T cells reportedly originated from several hundred graft clones that had expanded.

This clonotype occurred many times. Its antigen remains unknown. This receptor was identified in a child aged 2 to 15 with inherited bone marrow failure, due to receive a stem cell transplant. The sample was PBMCs, taken before TCRalphabeta/CD19-depleted stem cell transplant.

DNA of the CDR3: TGCAGCGTGGAGGACCAGTACAATGAGCAGTTCTTC. Amino acids: CSVEDQYNEQFF. The chain uses TRBV29-1 and TRBJ2-1; the D gene is possibly TRBD2 (5 bases). CDR3 length equals 12 residues. The germline V gene has CDR1 SQVTM and CDR2 ANQGSEA. Trimming took off 6 bases at V and 4 bases at J, with 10 bases between the two ends.